These 22 T cell receptor beta chains originate from one sample sequenced in a study of blood T cells in healthy people across ages. The second PCR ran roughly 6 to 12 cycles with a sample-barcoded 5' primer and J-beta primers. TCRdb called the 5' RACE reads again in MiXCR, with one record for every CDR3 protein. The table lists 750,000 to 850,000 distinct CDR3 sequences, 20% to 25% of them singletons. These same data were also listed under a study on T cells of mothers and their children.

The sample consisted of blood. These receptors were obtained from a boy aged 5-17 years in good health.

In the case of this clonotype: With a much larger clone just one base away, this may be a read error. CDR3 sequence (DNA): TGTGCCAGCAGCTTAGTGGTGAGCTCCTACAATGAGCAGTTCTTC. This encodes CASSLVVSSYNEQFF. V usage is TRBV7-6 and J usage is TRBJ2-1; no definite D call. This CDR3 has 15 residues. V lost 1 base and J lost 0, with 7 bases in between. Germline V CDR1 and CDR2: SGHVS, FNYEAQ.

CDR3 sequence reads: CASSFPPASGGVGADVQYF. The CDR3, as DNA: TGTGCCAGCAGTTTTCCCCCAGCTAGCGGGGGGGTGGGAGCAGATGTGCAGTATTTT. This chain connects TRBV12-3 or TRBV12-4 to TRBJ2-3; 12 bases are a match to TRBD2. The CDR3 is made up of 19 amino acids. Trimming removed 3 bases from V and 11 bases from J; junction bases left unmatched: 21.

This clonotype has a handful of counts. The chain combines TRBV27 with TRBJ2-5; D not certain. The end of the DNA fits TRBJ2-7 better, so the J call may be wrong. Germline CDR1 reads MNHEY; CDR2 reads SMNVEV (reference sequence). The CDR3 loop spans 16 amino acids. CDR3 amino acids: CASSLSAGRPAYEQYF. CDR3 coding DNA: TGTGCCAGCAGTTTATCGGCCGGACGGCCAGCCTACGAGCAGTACTTC.

This clonotype was counted between two and nine times. This sequence joins TRBV5-1 and TRBJ2-5; D is undetermined. V gave up 3 bases and J gave up 3 bases, with 21 bases separating them. The CDR3 is made up of 17 amino acids. The germline V gene has CDR1 SGHRS and CDR2 YFSETQ. The CDR3 spells CASSWAPNTVIEETQYF. The CDR3 region has the DNA TGCGCCAGCAGCTGGGCACCTAACACGGTTATTGAAGAGACCCAGTACTTC. Together with reference TRBV5-1 and TRBJ2-5, the CDR3 gives the full variable domain: KAGVTQTPRYLIKTRGQQVTLSCSPISGHRSVSWYQQTPGQGLQFLFEYFSETQRNKGNFPGRFSGRQFSNSRSEMNVSTLELGDSALYLCASSWAPNTVIEETQYFGPGTRLLVL.

CDR3 sequence reads: CASSPILQETQYF. CDR3 DNA sequence: TGTGCCAGCAGCCCGATACTCCAAGAGACCCAGTACTTC. V is TRBV7-8 and J is TRBJ2-5; D unresolved. V lost 5 bases and J 1 base, leaving 8 bases between the germline ends. This CDR3 is 13 amino acids long. The germline CDR1 and CDR2 sequences are SGHVS and FQNEAQ.

The chain links TRBV27 to TRBJ2-3, with D possibly being TRBD2 (6 bases). Germline values: CDR1 MNHEY, CDR2 SMNVEV (reference sequence). V was clipped by 3 bases and J by 2 bases, with 21 bases between them. CDR3 length: 18 residues. The CDR3 loop is CASSLMGMVSGFTDTQYF. For the CDR3, the DNA is TGTGCCAGCAGTTTGATGGGGATGGTTAGCGGTTTCACAGATACGCAGTATTTT.

The chain combines TRBV13 with TRBJ2-3, with D tentatively TRBD1 (6 bases). Germline V gene sequence: CDR1 PRHDT, CDR2 FYEKMQ (reference sequence). V was clipped by 3 bases and J by 7 bases, with 14 bases between them. The CDR3 loop spans 14 amino acids. CDR3 DNA sequence: TGTGCCAGCAGCTTCAGGGGTCCTGCCTATACGCAGTATTTT. Its protein product is CASSFRGPAYTQYF.

This clonotype was seen only a few times. J is TRBJ1-1 and V is TRBV4-3, with 11 bases that match TRBD1. Per the germline V gene, CDR1 is LGHNA and CDR2 is YSLEER. The CDR3 covers 15 residues. V was clipped by 1 base and J by 7 bases; unmatched bases: 5. The CDR3 sequence is CASSQGTGGPFEAFF. The CDR3 region has the DNA TGCGCCAGCAGCCAAGGGACAGGGGGCCCCTTTGAAGCTTTCTTT.

This clonotype has at least ten counts. The V gene is TRBV9, the J gene TRBJ2-1; D is ambiguous. The germline V gene encodes CDR1 SGDLS and CDR2 YYNGEE. This CDR3 region has 11 residues. Trimming cost V 4 bases and J 5 bases, with 4 bases left between them. Here the CDR3 reads CASSTDNEQFF. In DNA form, the CDR3 reads TGTGCCAGCAGCACCGACAATGAGCAGTTCTTC.

This clonotype was seen a handful of times. The chain carries TRBV5-1 and TRBJ1-3, with 7 bases matching TRBD1. The CDR3 totals 16 residues. V lost 6 bases and J lost 0; bases outside the gene matches: 9. Germline V CDR1 and CDR2: SGHRS, YFSETQ. The CDR3 nucleotides are TGCGCCAGCACCCAGTGGGACAGCGGCTCTGGAAACACCATATATTTT. The encoded protein is CASTQWDSGSGNTIYF.

The chain combines TRBV29-1 with TRBJ2-5, with a weak D call TRBD2 (5 bases). The end of the DNA fits TRBJ2-7 better, so the J call may be wrong. The germline gives CDR1 SQVTM, CDR2 ANQGSEA. The CDR3 has 13 amino acids. The CDR3 reads CSVRSDFSYEQYF. The CDR3 region has the DNA TGCAGCGTTCGGTCGGACTTCTCCTACGAGCAGTACTTC.

This sequence joins TRBV10-3 and TRBJ2-5, with 9 bases that match TRBD2. With the DNA end fitting TRBJ2-7 better, the J assignment may be wrong. This CDR3 has 15 residues. Germline lookup yields CDR1 ENHRY and CDR2 SYGVKD. CDR3 sequence: CAISETLAGTYEQYF. As DNA, the CDR3 is TGTGCCATCAGTGAGACCCTAGCGGGGACCTACGAGCAGTACTTC.

This clonotype showed up just a few times. The V call is TRBV20-1, the J call TRBJ2-7; no clear D gene. V lost 2 bases and J lost 2, with 16 bases in between. Per the germline V gene, CDR1 is DFQATT and CDR2 is SNEGSKA (reference sequence). This CDR3 is built from 15 residues. In nucleotides, the CDR3 is TGCAGTGCTAGACCTGGACCAGGAAGGACCTACGAGCAGTACTTC. It is translated as CSARPGPGRTYEQYF.

This clonotype has a single count. Just one base apart from a much larger clone, this may be a read error. This chain uses TRBV20-1 with TRBJ1-1, with TRBD1 matching 7 bases. This CDR3 region has 13 residues. Germline lookup yields CDR1 DFQATT and CDR2 SNEGSKA (reference sequence). The CDR3: CSASQGVGTQAFF. CDR3 nucleotide sequence: TGCAGTGCTAGTCAGGGGGTCGGCACTCAAGCTTTCTTT.

The table lists this clonotype with a few counts. V gene TRBV28 combines with J gene TRBJ2-5; 8 bases fit TRBD1. The tail of the sequence fits TRBJ2-7 better, so the J call may be wrong. Germline V lookup: CDR1 MDHEN, CDR2 SYDVKM. The CDR3 loop spans 13 amino acids. For the CDR3, the DNA is TGTGCCAGCAGAAGACAGGGGTGGGACGAGCAGTACTTC. Translated: CASRRQGWDEQYF.

This sequence joins TRBV6-4 and TRBJ2-5; possible D gene TRBD2, 6 bases. The end of the DNA aligns better with TRBJ2-1, so the J call may be wrong. The CDR3 extends over 13 amino acids. Germline V gene data show CDR1 as MRHNA and CDR2 as SNTAGT. The CDR3 DNA reads TGTGCCAGCAGTGACTGGACTAAGGGTGAGCAGTTCTTC. It codes for CASSDWTKGEQFF.

The chain links TRBV9 to TRBJ2-5; D remains ambiguous. The V gene's germline CDR1 is SGDLS and CDR2 YYNGEE. The CDR3 length is 16 residues. V gave up 0 bases and J gave up 1 base, with 13 bases separating them. The CDR3: CASSVADGRLQETQYF. In DNA, the CDR3 is TGTGCCAGCAGCGTAGCGGACGGACGACTCCAAGAGACCCAGTACTTC.

This clonotype has ten or more counts. This rearrangement joins TRBV24-1 to TRBJ2-5, with 9 bases that match TRBD1. CDR3 length: 17 amino acids. Germline lookup yields CDR1 KGHDR and CDR2 SFDVKD. J lost 3 bases, V lost 4 bases, and 11 bases had no gene match. The CDR3 spells CATSDRKYTGGEETQYF. CDR3 nucleotide sequence: TGTGCCACCAGTGACCGCAAGTATACAGGGGGCGAAGAGACCCAGTACTTC.

This clonotype was seen only a few times. The chain uses TRBV6-2 or TRBV6-3 and TRBJ2-5; D might be TRBD2 (5 bases). Germline V gene data show CDR1 as MNHEY and CDR2 as SVGEGT. This CDR3 is built from 16 residues. Trimming took off 6 bases at V and 4 bases at J, with 21 bases between the two ends. The CDR3 protein is CASSQVGRGSRETQYF. CDR3 bases: TGTGCCAGCAGCCAAGTTGGGAGAGGTTCCCGAGAGACCCAGTACTTC.

The chain recombines TRBV4-3 with TRBJ2-5; D perhaps matches TRBD1 (6 bases). Trimming shortened V by 0 bases and J by 3 bases, and 14 bases separated the two germline ends. CDR1 is LGHNA and CDR2 is YSLEER in the germline V gene. The CDR3 covers 16 residues. CDR3 in DNA: TGCGCCAGCAGCCAAGAAGGTCCCAGGGGCAAAGAGACCCAGTACTTC. Its translation is CASSQEGPRGKETQYF.

The chain recombines TRBV7-2 with TRBJ1-5; TRBD1 is a possible D gene (6 bases). Germline CDR1 and CDR2: SGHTA and FQGNSA. Between the trimmed V and J ends, which lost 2 bases and 4 bases, there was a span of 18 bases. CDR3 length: 17 amino acids. In nucleotides, the CDR3 is TGTGCCAGCAGCTTATCGGCAGGGGAGATCTTTAATCAGCCCCAGCATTTT. Encoded protein: CASSLSAGEIFNQPQHF.

This clonotype was seen repeatedly, ten times or more. In nucleotides, the CDR3 is TGCAGCGTGCGTCGTCCGGGAGTCTACGAGCAGTACTTC. Translation gives CSVRRPGVYEQYF. This sequence joins TRBV29-1 and TRBJ2-7; tentative D call: TRBD2 (6 bases). The CDR3 loop spans 13 amino acids. Germline values: CDR1 SQVTM, CDR2 ANQGSEA. The V and J ends lost 6 bases and 3 bases respectively, with 15 bases between them.